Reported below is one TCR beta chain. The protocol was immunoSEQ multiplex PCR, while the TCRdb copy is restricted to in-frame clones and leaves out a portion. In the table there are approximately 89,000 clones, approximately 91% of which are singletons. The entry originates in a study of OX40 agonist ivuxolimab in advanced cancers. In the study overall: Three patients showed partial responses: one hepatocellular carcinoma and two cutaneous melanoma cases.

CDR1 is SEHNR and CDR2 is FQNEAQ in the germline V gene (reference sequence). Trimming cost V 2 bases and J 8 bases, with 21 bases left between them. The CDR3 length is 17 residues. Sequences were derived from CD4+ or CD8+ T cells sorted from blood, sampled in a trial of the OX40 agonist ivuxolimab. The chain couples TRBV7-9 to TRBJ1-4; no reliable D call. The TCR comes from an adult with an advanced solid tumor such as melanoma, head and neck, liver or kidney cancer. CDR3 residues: CASSLSLGRATSEKLFF. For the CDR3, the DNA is TGTGCCAGCAGCTTATCCCTGGGCCGAGCCACGAGCGAAAAACTGTTTTTT.